These T cell receptor beta chains were read from a single sample in a study of a mutant IDH1 vaccine in newly diagnosed glioma. Their recognized antigens are unknown. Data came from immunoSEQ multiplex PCR; TCRdb stores just in-frame clones and leaves some out. The table has approximately 61,000 clones, 80% seen once. The specimen was PBMCs, collected from a glioma patient whose treatment included an IDH1 peptide vaccine. Receptors were obtained from a man aged 50-60 years with glioma. CDR3s include the opening cysteine and the closing phenylalanine or tryptophan. A D gene is named only where the DNA matches it firmly. Clone size is stated in some rows and not others, as once, few, many or a class when expanded.

D: -; J: TRBJ2-3; length: 14; V: TRBV4-3; size: -; DNA: TGCGCCAGCAGCCGCGACAGACTCACAGATACGCAGTATTTT; CDR3: CASSRDRLTDTQYF
D: -; J: TRBJ1-1; length: 14; V: TRBV5-4; size: -; DNA: TGTGCCAGCAGCTCGAGGACACAGAACACTGAAGCTTTCTTT; CDR3: CASSSRTQNTEAFF
D: TRBD1; J: TRBJ1-2; length: 14; V: TRBV2; size: -; DNA: TGTGCCAGCAGTTACCAGGGGGATGGGTATGGCTACACCTTC; CDR3: CASSYQGDGYGYTF
D: -; J: TRBJ2-5; length: 12; V: TRBV2; size: -; DNA: TGTGCCAGCAAGGGCGCGGGGGAGACCCAGTACTTC; CDR3: CASKGAGETQYF
D: -; J: TRBJ1-4; length: 16; V: TRBV2; size: -; DNA: TGTGCCAGCAGTGCCGGGGGCGTCGGAGCTAATGAAAAACTGTTTTTT; CDR3: CASSAGGVGANEKLFF
D: -; J: TRBJ2-1; length: 11; V: TRBV18; size: -; DNA: TGTGCCAGCTCACCAGCGAAAGAGCAGTTCTTC; CDR3: CASSPAKEQFF
D: -; J: TRBJ1-5; length: 14; V: TRBV30; size: once; DNA: TGTGCCTGGAGTGATGAATCGTTCAATCAGCCCCAGCATTTT; CDR3: CAWSDESFNQPQHF
D: -; J: TRBJ1-5; length: 12; V: TRBV28; size: few; DNA: TGTGCCAGCAGTTTATTGGGCCAGCCCCAGCATTTT; CDR3: CASSLLGQPQHF
D: -; J: TRBJ2-5; length: 16; V: TRBV18; size: -; DNA: TGTGCCAGCTCACTGACGACAGAGGGATGGGGGAAGACCCAGTACTTC; CDR3: CASSLTTEGWGKTQYF
D: -; J: TRBJ2-1; length: 12; V: TRBV29-1; size: -; DNA: TGCAGCGCGAGACAGAGTTACAATGAGCAGTTCTTC; CDR3: CSARQSYNEQFF
D: -; J: TRBJ1-2; length: 14; V: TRBV28; size: -; DNA: TGTGCCAGCAGTAACCTTAGTGCAGACTATGGCTACACCTTC; CDR3: CASSNLSADYGYTF
D: -; J: TRBJ1-1; length: 18; V: TRBV7-9; size: -; DNA: TGTGCCAGCAGCTTAACGATCACGGAGAGAGGGGGGGGAACTGAAGCTTTCTTT; CDR3: CASSLTITERGGGTEAFF
D: -; J: TRBJ2-1; length: 13; V: TRBV5-1; size: -; DNA: TGCGCCAGCAGCCCGAGCTCCTACAATGAGCAGTTCTTC; CDR3: CASSPSSYNEQFF
D: TRBD2; J: TRBJ2-1; length: 15; V: TRBV18; size: -; DNA: TGTGCCAGCTCACCCACTAGCGGGATTGGTAATGAGCAGTTCTTC; CDR3: CASSPTSGIGNEQFF
D: -; J: TRBJ2-2; length: 14; V: TRBV29-1; size: few; DNA: TGCAGCGCCGGACAAAGTGTGAACACCGGGGAGCTGTTTTTT; CDR3: CSAGQSVNTGELFF
D: -; J: TRBJ2-2; length: 14; V: TRBV11-2; size: -; DNA: TGTGCCAGCAGCTTATTAGGGAACACCGGGGAGCTGTTTTTT; CDR3: CASSLLGNTGELFF
D: -; J: TRBJ2-7; length: 12; V: TRBV5-1; size: once; DNA: TGCGCCAGCGACAGCCCCCAGGGCGAGCAGTACTTC; CDR3: CASDSPQGEQYF
D: TRBD1; J: TRBJ2-1; length: 14; V: TRBV6-5; size: -; DNA: TGTGCCAGCCGGAGACAGGGGGCCTACAGTGAGCAGTTCTTC; CDR3: CASRRQGAYSEQFF
D: TRBD1; J: TRBJ1-5; length: 15; V: TRBV7-2; size: -; DNA: TGTGCCAGCAGCTTAGTTTGGGGACAGGGTCAGCCCCAGCATTTT; CDR3: CASSLVWGQGQPQHF
D: -; J: TRBJ2-7; length: 17; V: TRBV5-5; size: -; DNA: TGTGCCAGCAGCCCCGGGGGTGGGGGGCCCTATTCCTACGAGCAGTACTTC; CDR3: CASSPGGGGPYSYEQYF
D: TRBD2; J: TRBJ2-2; length: 15; V: TRBV11-2; size: few; DNA: TGTGCCAGCAGCCGGACTAGATCTGTCACCGGGGAGCTGTTTTTT; CDR3: CASSRTRSVTGELFF
D: TRBD1; J: TRBJ2-7; length: 13; V: TRBV18; size: few; DNA: TGTGCCAGCTCACCGGGACAGGTCTACGAGCAGTACTTC; CDR3: CASSPGQVYEQYF
D: -; J: TRBJ2-5; length: 14; V: TRBV7-2; size: -; DNA: TGTGCCAGCAGTTCAACTAGCATGCGGGAGACCCAGTACTTC; CDR3: CASSSTSMRETQYF
D: -; J: TRBJ2-1; length: 15; V: TRBV7-2; size: once; DNA: TGTGCCAGCAGCTTAAGGGGGGCCCTCGGAGATGAGCAGTTCTTC; CDR3: CASSLRGALGDEQFF
D: -; J: TRBJ2-1; length: 16; V: TRBV4-1; size: -; DNA: TGCGCCAGCAGCCAAGAGTCGAGCCCGATATACAATGAGCAGTTCTTC; CDR3: CASSQESSPIYNEQFF
D: TRBD2; J: TRBJ2-1; length: 19; V: TRBV6-1; size: -; DNA: TGTGCCAGCAGTGAATTGGTAGCGGGAGATACCCACCCCTACAATGAGCAGTTCTTC; CDR3: CASSELVAGDTHPYNEQFF
D: -; J: TRBJ2-7; length: 13; V: TRBV15; size: -; DNA: TGTGCCACCAGCAGAGATGCGTCCTACGAGCAGTACTTC; CDR3: CATSRDASYEQYF
D: -; J: TRBJ1-2; length: 13; V: TRBV18; size: -; DNA: TGTGCCAGCTCCTCTGACGAGAACTATGGCTACACCTTC; CDR3: CASSSDENYGYTF
D: TRBD1; J: TRBJ1-2; length: 16; V: TRBV5-6; size: once; DNA: TGTGCCAGCAGCATCCGGGACAGTGCTCTTCCCTCCGGCTACACCTTC; CDR3: CASSIRDSALPSGYTF
D: TRBD1; J: TRBJ1-5; length: 15; V: TRBV19; size: -; DNA: TGTGCCAGTAGTGTCGGACAGGGAATCAATCAGCCCCAGCATTTT; CDR3: CASSVGQGINQPQHF
D: -; J: TRBJ2-3; length: 14; V: TRBV19; size: once; DNA: TGTGCCAGTACTGAACAGCCCAGCACAGATACGCAGTATTTT; CDR3: CASTEQPSTDTQYF
D: -; J: TRBJ2-5; length: 12; V: TRBV18; size: -; DNA: TGTGCCAGCTCACCCCCGGGAGAGACCCAGTACTTC; CDR3: CASSPPGETQYF
D: -; J: TRBJ1-1; length: 14; V: TRBV6-5; size: -; DNA: TGTGCCAGCAGTGCCCAATCTTGGAACACTGAAGCTTTCTTT; CDR3: CASSAQSWNTEAFF
D: -; J: TRBJ2-7; length: 12; V: TRBV6-6; size: -; DNA: TGTGCCAGCAGCCCTTCGTCCTACGAGCAGTACTTC; CDR3: CASSPSSYEQYF
D: -; J: TRBJ1-2; length: 14; V: TRBV4-3; size: -; DNA: TGCGCCAGCAGCGGTGGGTACACAAACTATGGCTACACCTTC; CDR3: CASSGGYTNYGYTF
D: TRBD1; J: TRBJ2-5; length: 14; V: TRBV5-1; size: -; DNA: TGCGCCAGCAGCTCTGGACAGGGTAGGGAGACCCAGTACTTC; CDR3: CASSSGQGRETQYF
D: -; J: TRBJ2-1; length: 12; V: TRBV29-1; size: -; DNA: TGCAGCGTTGAAGGTACTCTTACCGATCAGTTCTTC; CDR3: CSVEGTLTDQFF
D: -; J: TRBJ1-3; length: 11; V: TRBV7-6; size: once; DNA: TGTGCCAGCAGCTCTTCGAACACCATATATTTT; CDR3: CASSSSNTIYF
D: TRBD2; J: TRBJ2-5; length: 12; V: TRBV28; size: -; DNA: TGTGCCAGCAGTCTACCCGGGGGGGCCCAGTACTTC; CDR3: CASSLPGGAQYF
D: -; J: TRBJ1-1; length: 12; V: TRBV19; size: -; DNA: TGTGCCAGTAGTACCGGGGACACTGAAGCTTTCTTT; CDR3: CASSTGDTEAFF
D: -; J: TRBJ1-3; length: 13; V: TRBV15; size: -; DNA: TGTGCCACCAGCAGAGATCGAGGAAACACCATATATTTT; CDR3: CATSRDRGNTIYF
D: TRBD1; J: TRBJ1-1; length: 14; V: TRBV7-3; size: few; DNA: TGTGCCAGCAGCTCGGGACAGCCGAACACTGAAGCTTTCTTT; CDR3: CASSSGQPNTEAFF
D: -; J: TRBJ2-3; length: 12; V: TRBV7-9; size: once; DNA: TGTGCCAGCAGCCCGCACGGGGATACGCAGTATTTT; CDR3: CASSPHGDTQYF
D: -; J: TRBJ2-7; length: 10; V: TRBV20-1; size: -; DNA: TGCAGTGCTGCCTCCGGGACGGAGTACTTC; CDR3: CSAASGTEYF
D: TRBD1; J: TRBJ1-2; length: 15; V: TRBV5-1; size: -; DNA: TGCGCCAGCAGCCGTCCCGAGACAGGGGACAATGGCTACACCTTC; CDR3: CASSRPETGDNGYTF
D: TRBD1; J: TRBJ2-2; length: 16; V: TRBV5-1; size: -; DNA: TGCGCCAGCAGCTTGGCGGGACAGCCTAACACCGGGGAGCTGTTTTTT; CDR3: CASSLAGQPNTGELFF
D: -; J: TRBJ1-5; length: 10; V: TRBV20-1; size: -; DNA: TGCAGGGGTGTTGATCAGCCCCAGCATTTT; CDR3: CRGVDQPQHF
D: -; J: TRBJ2-7; length: 14; V: TRBV5-6; size: -; DNA: TGTGCCAGCAGCTGGGGGTCAGGGGACTACGAGCAGTACTTC; CDR3: CASSWGSGDYEQYF
D: -; J: TRBJ1-5; length: 18; V: TRBV10-3; size: -; DNA: TGTGCCATCGTCCTCAGGACGCAGGGGCCACATAGCAATCAGCCCCAGCATTTT; CDR3: CAIVLRTQGPHSNQPQHF
D: -; J: TRBJ1-2; length: 13; V: TRBV2; size: -; DNA: TGTGCCAGCAGAGTAGACAGCCTGATGGGCTACACCTTC; CDR3: CASRVDSLMGYTF
D: -; J: TRBJ2-7; length: 14; V: TRBV7-2; size: -; DNA: TGTGCCAGCAGCTGGAGGGGACGGACCGACGAGCAGTACTTC; CDR3: CASSWRGRTDEQYF
D: TRBD2; J: TRBJ2-5; length: 14; V: TRBV5-1; size: few; DNA: TGCGCCAGCAGCTCCCGGGGGGGGCAAGAGACCCAGTACTTC; CDR3: CASSSRGGQETQYF